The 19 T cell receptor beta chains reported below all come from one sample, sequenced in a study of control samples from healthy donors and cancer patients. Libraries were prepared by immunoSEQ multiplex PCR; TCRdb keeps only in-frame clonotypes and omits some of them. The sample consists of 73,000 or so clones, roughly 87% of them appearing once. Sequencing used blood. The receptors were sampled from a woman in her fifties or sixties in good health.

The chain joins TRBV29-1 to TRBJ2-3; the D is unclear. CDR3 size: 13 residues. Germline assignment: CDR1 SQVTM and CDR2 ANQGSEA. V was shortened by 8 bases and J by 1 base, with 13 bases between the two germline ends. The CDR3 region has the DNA TGCAGCTCCCGATCGGACGGCACAGATACGCAGTATTTT. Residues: CSSRSDGTDTQYF.

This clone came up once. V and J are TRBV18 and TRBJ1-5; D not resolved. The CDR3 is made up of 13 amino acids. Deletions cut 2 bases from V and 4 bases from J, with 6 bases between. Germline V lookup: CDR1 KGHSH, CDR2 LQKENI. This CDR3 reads CASSPNSNQPQHF. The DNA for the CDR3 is TGTGCCAGCTCACCAAACAGTAATCAGCCCCAGCATTTT.

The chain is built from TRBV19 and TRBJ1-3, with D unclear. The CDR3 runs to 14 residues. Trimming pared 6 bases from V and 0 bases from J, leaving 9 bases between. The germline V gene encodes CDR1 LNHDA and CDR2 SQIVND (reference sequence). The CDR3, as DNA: TGTGCCAGTAGGAGACCGAGCTCTGGAAACACCATATATTTT. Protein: CASRRPSSGNTIYF.

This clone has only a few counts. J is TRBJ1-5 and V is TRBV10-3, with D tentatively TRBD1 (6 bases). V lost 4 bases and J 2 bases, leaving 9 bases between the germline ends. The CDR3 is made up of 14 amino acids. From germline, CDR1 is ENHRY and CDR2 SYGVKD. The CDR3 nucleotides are TGTGCCATCAGTGGGACAGATCGCAATCAGCCCCAGCATTTT. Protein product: CAISGTDRNQPQHF.

CDR3 residues: CASSSDSTPTNEQFF. The CDR3, as DNA: TGTGCCAGCAGCTCTGACAGTACTCCCACCAATGAGCAGTTCTTC. The V and J genes are TRBV7-3 and TRBJ2-1, with D possibly matching TRBD1 (5 bases). V was trimmed by 4 bases and J by 6 bases, leaving 16 bases between them. The CDR3 sequence is 15 residues long. Germline V lookup: CDR1 SGHTA, CDR2 FQGTGA.

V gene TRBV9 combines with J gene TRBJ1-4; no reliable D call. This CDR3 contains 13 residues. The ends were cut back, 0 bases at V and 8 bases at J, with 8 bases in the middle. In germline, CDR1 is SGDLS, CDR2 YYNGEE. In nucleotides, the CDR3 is TGTGCCAGCAGCGTAGACATTGGCGAAAAACTGTTTTTT. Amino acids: CASSVDIGEKLFF.

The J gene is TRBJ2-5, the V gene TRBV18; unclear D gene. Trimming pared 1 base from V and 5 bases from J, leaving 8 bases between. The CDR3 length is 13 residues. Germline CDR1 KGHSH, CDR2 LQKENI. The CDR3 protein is CASSPLERETQYF. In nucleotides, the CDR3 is TGTGCCAGCTCACCACTAGAAAGGGAGACCCAGTACTTC.

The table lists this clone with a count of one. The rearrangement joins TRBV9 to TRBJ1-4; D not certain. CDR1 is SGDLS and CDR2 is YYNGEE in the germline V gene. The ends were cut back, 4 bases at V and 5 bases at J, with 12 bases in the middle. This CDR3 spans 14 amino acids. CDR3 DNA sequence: TGTGCCAGCAGCCCATGGGCCGGGAATGAAAAACTGTTTTTT. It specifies CASSPWAGNEKLFF.

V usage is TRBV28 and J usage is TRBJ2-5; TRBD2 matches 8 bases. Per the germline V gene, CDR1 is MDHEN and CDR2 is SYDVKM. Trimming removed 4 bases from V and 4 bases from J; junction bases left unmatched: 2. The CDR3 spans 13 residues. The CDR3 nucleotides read TGTGCCAGCAGTTCCGGGGGGGTAGAGACCCAGTACTTC. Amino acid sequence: CASSSGGVETQYF.

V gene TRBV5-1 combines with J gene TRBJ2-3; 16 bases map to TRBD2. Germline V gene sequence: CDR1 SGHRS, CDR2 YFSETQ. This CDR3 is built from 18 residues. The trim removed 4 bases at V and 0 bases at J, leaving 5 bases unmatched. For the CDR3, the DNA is TGCGCCAGCAGCATGGGACTAGCGGGAGGGCCTAGCACAGATACGCAGTATTTT. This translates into CASSMGLAGGPSTDTQYF.

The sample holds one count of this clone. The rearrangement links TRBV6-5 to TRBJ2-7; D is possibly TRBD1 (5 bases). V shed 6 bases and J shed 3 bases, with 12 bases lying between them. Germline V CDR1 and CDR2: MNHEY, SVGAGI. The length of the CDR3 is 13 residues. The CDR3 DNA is TGTGCCAGCAGCAGGGTTCAGCTCTACGAGCAGTACTTC. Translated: CASSRVQLYEQYF.

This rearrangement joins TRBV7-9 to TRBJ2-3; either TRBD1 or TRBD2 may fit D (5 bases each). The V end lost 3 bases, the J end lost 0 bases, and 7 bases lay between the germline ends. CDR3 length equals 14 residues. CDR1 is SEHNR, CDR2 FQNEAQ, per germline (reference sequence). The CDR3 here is CASSFGTSTDTQYF. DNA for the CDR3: TGTGCCAGCAGCTTCGGGACCAGCACAGATACGCAGTATTTT.

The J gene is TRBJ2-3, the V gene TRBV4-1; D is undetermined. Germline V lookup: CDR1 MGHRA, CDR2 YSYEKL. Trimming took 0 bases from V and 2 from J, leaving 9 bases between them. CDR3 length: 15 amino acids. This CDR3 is CASSQEVEHTDTQYF. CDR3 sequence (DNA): TGCGCCAGCAGCCAAGAAGTGGAACACACAGATACGCAGTATTTT.

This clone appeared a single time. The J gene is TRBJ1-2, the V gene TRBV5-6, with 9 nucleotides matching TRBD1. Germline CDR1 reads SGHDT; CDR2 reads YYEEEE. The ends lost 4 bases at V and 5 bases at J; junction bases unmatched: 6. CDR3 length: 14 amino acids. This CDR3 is CASSIGQGSYGYTF. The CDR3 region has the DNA TGTGCCAGCAGCATTGGACAGGGGAGTTATGGCTACACCTTC.

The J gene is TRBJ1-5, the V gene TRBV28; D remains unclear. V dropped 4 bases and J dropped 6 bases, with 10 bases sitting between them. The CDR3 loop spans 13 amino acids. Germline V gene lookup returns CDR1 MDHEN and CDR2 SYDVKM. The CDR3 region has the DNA TGTGCCAGCAGTTCACCCGGGCGTCAGCCCCAGCATTTT. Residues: CASSSPGRQPQHF.

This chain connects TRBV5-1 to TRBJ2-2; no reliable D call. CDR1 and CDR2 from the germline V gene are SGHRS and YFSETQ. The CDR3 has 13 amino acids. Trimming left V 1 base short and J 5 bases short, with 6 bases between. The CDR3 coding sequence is TGCGCCAGCAGCTTGCTGGGGACCGGGGAGCTGTTTTTT. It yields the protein CASSLLGTGELFF.

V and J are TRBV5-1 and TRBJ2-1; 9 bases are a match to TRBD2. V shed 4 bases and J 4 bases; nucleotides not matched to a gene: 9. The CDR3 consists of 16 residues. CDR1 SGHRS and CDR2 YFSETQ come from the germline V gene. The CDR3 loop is CASSQTASGTYNEQFF. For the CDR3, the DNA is TGCGCCAGCAGCCAGACAGCTAGCGGGACTTACAATGAGCAGTTCTTC.

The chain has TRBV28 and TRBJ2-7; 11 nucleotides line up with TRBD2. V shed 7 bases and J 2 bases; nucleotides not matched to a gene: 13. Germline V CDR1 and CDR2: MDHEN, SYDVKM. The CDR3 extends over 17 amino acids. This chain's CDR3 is CASTMKSTSGSPYEQYF. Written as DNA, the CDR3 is TGTGCCAGCACCATGAAATCAACTAGCGGGAGCCCCTACGAGCAGTACTTC.

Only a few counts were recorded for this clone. This CDR3 reads CASRFSDRGGKNYGYTF. CDR3 DNA: TGTGCCAGCAGATTCTCGGACAGGGGAGGGAAAAACTATGGCTACACCTTC. The J gene is TRBJ1-2, the V gene TRBV28, with 9 bases fitting TRBD1. Germline values: CDR1 MDHEN, CDR2 SYDVKM. With 6 bases clipped from V and 2 bases from J, the junction kept 13 bases outside the gene matches. This CDR3 comprises 17 residues.